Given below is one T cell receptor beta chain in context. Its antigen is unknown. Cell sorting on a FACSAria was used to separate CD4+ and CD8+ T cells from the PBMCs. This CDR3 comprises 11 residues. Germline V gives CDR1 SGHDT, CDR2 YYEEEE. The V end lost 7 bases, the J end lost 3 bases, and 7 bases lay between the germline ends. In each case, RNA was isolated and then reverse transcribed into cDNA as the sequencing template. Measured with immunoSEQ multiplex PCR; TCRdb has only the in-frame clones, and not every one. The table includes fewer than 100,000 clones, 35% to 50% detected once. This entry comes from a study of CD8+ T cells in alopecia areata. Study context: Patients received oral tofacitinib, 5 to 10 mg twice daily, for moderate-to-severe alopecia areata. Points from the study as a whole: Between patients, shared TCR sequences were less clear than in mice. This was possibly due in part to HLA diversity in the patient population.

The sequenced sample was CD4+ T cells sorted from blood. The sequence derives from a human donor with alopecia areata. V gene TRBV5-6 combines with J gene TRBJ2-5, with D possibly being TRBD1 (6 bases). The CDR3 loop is CASHREETQYF. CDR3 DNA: TGTGCCAGCCACAGGGAAGAGACCCAGTACTTC. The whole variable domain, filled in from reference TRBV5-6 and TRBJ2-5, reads DAGVTQSPTHLIKTRGQQVTLRCSPKSGHDTVSWYQQALGQGPQFIFQYYEEEERQRGNFPDRFSGHQFPNYSSELNVNALLLGDSALYLCASHREETQYFGPGTRLLVL.